Listed below are T cell receptor beta chains from one sample, sequenced in a study of cytomegalovirus exposure and HLA in healthy donors. Data came from immunoSEQ multiplex PCR; TCRdb stores just in-frame clones and leaves some out. This sample has roughly 200,000 clones, with more than 65% found just once. Sequences were obtained from PBMCs. These receptors were collected from a woman in her twenties or thirties in good health and CMV-seronegative. Both conserved end residues are part of each CDR3. A D gene is named only where the DNA matches it firmly. Clone size is shown for a subset of rows, as once, few, many or a class of expanded clone.

j_call	v_call	d_call	clone_size	cdr3_nt	cdr3_aa
TRBJ1-5	TRBV19	.	few	TGTGCCAGTAGTATGTTCGGGGGTAGCAATCAGCCCCAGCATTTT	CASSMFGGSNQPQHF
TRBJ2-7	TRBV7-9	TRBD2	few	TGTGCCTCCGGCGGCGGGAGGGCCCACGAGCAGTACTTC	CASGGGRAHEQYF
TRBJ2-2	TRBV9	TRBD1	.	TGTGCCAGCAGCGTCGGGACAGCTCCGAACACCGGGGAGCTGTTTTTT	CASSVGTAPNTGELFF
TRBJ1-2	TRBV19	TRBD1	few	TGTGCCAGTCTAACAGGGGTTGGCTACACCTTC	CASLTGVGYTF
TRBJ2-1	TRBV27	TRBD2	.	TGTGCCAGCAGTTCCTTCGGAGCGGGGGACCACAATGAGCAGTTCTTC	CASSSFGAGDHNEQFF
TRBJ1-4	TRBV5-5	.	once	TGTGCCAGCAAACCCGGACACACTAATGAAAAACTGTTTTTT	CASKPGHTNEKLFF
TRBJ2-3	TRBV19	.	.	TGTGCCAGTAGTCCCCAAGGAGCAGATACGCAGTATTTT	CASSPQGADTQYF
TRBJ2-1	TRBV7-9	.	.	TGTGCCAGCAGCCCCACCAGTAGCGGAGAAGAGCAGTTCTTC	CASSPTSSGEEQFF
TRBJ2-3	TRBV27	.	once	TGTGCCAGCAGTTTAAGGGGTCGACTGGGCACAGATACGCAGTATTTT	CASSLRGRLGTDTQYF
TRBJ1-2	TRBV7-2	TRBD1	.	TGTGCCAGCAGCTCTGGACAGGGAAGCGCCGGCTACACCTTC	CASSSGQGSAGYTF